This T cell receptor (beta chain) is from a study of blood T cell repertoires in COVID-19. About the study: COVID-19 samples, acute and convalescent, were from the United States, Italy and Spain. The cDNA or gDNA used as material had been derived from T cells, B-cell-depleted T cells, or PBMCs.

CDR1 and CDR2 from the germline V gene are DFQATT and SNEGSKA (reference sequence). The CDR3 is made up of 11 amino acids. V shed 1 base and J shed 10 bases, with 7 bases lying between them. Authors' processing steps: Estimation of nucleated cell counts relied on the amplification of reference gene primers. Measured with immunoSEQ multiplex PCR; TCRdb has only the in-frame clones, and not every one. V, J and clone size derive from that table, while D and trimming were established from the DNA sequence. The sample yields 190,000 or so clones, around nine tenths seen once. V gene TRBV20-1 combines with J gene TRBJ1-4; D gene uncertain. This clonotype was obtained from a middle-aged man with acute or convalescent COVID-19. Sequencing used peripheral blood. The CDR3 reads CSARAGIKLFF. The CDR3 DNA reads as TGCAGTGCTAGAGCCGGGATAAAACTGTTTTTT.